This T cell receptor beta chain was captured by sequencing in a study of blood T cell repertoires in COVID-19. For the study at large: Researchers got acute and convalescent COVID-19 samples from the United States, Italy and Spain. The cDNA or gDNA used as material had been derived from T cells, B-cell-depleted T cells, or PBMCs.

The CDR3 length is 12 residues. Trimming removed 7 bases at V and 5 bases at J, with 7 bases between. Germline lookup yields CDR1 KGHDR and CDR2 SFDVKD. As processed by the authors: The assay estimated nucleated cells by amplifying reference gene primers. Sequencing was performed with immunoSEQ multiplex PCR; in TCRdb, only in-frame clones are kept and a portion is missing. V and J calls plus clone size are reproduced from that table; the DNA served to infer D and trimming. The sample holds around 100,000 clones, about 86% seen once. This receptor was taken from a man of 80 years or more with acute or convalescent COVID-19. The chain has TRBV24-1 and TRBJ2-2, with D unresolved. Material: peripheral blood. The CDR3 loop is CATRAPTGELFF. The CDR3 DNA follows: TGTGCCACCAGGGCTCCGACCGGGGAGCTGTTTTTT.